Below, 19 T cell receptor beta chains from the same sample are listed, as sequenced in a study of T cell responses to AZD1222 COVID-19 vaccine. Some clones are missing from TCRdb's copy, which holds only in-frame ones; the method was immunoSEQ multiplex PCR. The data hold roughly 120,000 clones, with about 90% observed a single time. The sample was peripheral blood, taken on day 0 of AZD1222 vaccination. The receptors here all came from an adult in good health.

The rearrangement links TRBV30 to TRBJ2-7; TRBD1 might be the D (6 bases). CDR1 is GTSNPN and CDR2 is SVGIG in the germline V gene (reference sequence). The V end was cut by 1 base, the J end by 2 bases, with 15 bases between. The CDR3 extends over 15 amino acids. The CDR3, as DNA: TGTGCCTGGAGTGAACAGGGCAGACCTCCCTACGAGCAGTACTTC. It encodes CAWSEQGRPPYEQYF.

The CDR3: CASSQDPLTNYGYTF. DNA for the CDR3: TGCGCCAGCAGCCAAGATCCGCTGACTAACTATGGCTACACCTTC. This chain joins TRBV4-1 and TRBJ1-2; D remains ambiguous. Trimming cost V 0 bases and J 0 bases, with 8 bases left between them. The CDR3 sequence is 15 residues long. Germline lookup yields CDR1 MGHRA and CDR2 YSYEKL.

This chain connects TRBV5-1 to TRBJ2-5; 8 bases map to TRBD1. Germline V lookup: CDR1 SGHRS, CDR2 YFSETQ. Trimming at V came to 1 base and at J to 7 bases, leaving 6 bases not matched to a gene. The CDR3 runs 14 residues. The CDR3 DNA is TGCGCCAGCAGCTTGATGACAGGGACAGGGACCCAGTACTTC. Translated, it gives CASSLMTGTGTQYF.

The chain recombines TRBV9 with TRBJ1-1; no clear D. Germline V gene sequence: CDR1 SGDLS, CDR2 YYNGEE. CDR3 length: 13 amino acids. V was shortened by 0 bases and J by 2 bases, with 5 bases between the two germline ends. The chain's CDR3 is CASSVGDNTEAFF. The CDR3, as DNA: TGTGCCAGCAGCGTAGGGGATAACACTGAAGCTTTCTTT.

J is TRBJ2-3 and V is TRBV28, with D unresolved. CDR3 length: 12 residues. The V gene's germline CDR1 is MDHEN and CDR2 SYDVKM. The germline V and J ends were trimmed by 5 bases and 6 bases, with 9 bases remaining between them. The CDR3 DNA reads as TGTGCCAGCAGTCTTACACCCGATACGCAGTATTTT. It is translated as CASSLTPDTQYF.

This clone was recorded once. The chain couples TRBV19 to TRBJ2-7; no clear D. The V gene's germline CDR1 is LNHDA and CDR2 SQIVND (reference sequence). This CDR3 has 13 residues. Trimming removed 4 bases at V and 1 base at J, with 8 bases between. The CDR3: CASSRKGSYEQYF. In DNA, the CDR3 is TGTGCCAGTAGTAGGAAGGGATCCTACGAGCAGTACTTC.

The chain links TRBV30 to TRBJ2-2; unclear D gene. V was pared by 0 bases and J by 1 base, with 6 bases between. Per germline, CDR1 GTSNPN and CDR2 SVGIG (reference sequence). The CDR3 loop spans 14 amino acids. CDR3 sequence (DNA): TGTGCCTGGAGTGTACTTGTGAACACCGGGGAGCTGTTTTTT. Its translation is CAWSVLVNTGELFF. Supplemented by reference TRBV30 and TRBJ2-2, the full variable domain reads SQTIHQWPATLVQPVGSPLSLECTVEGTSNPNLYWYRQAAGRGLQLLFYSVGIGQISSEVPQNLSASRPQDRQFILSSKKLLLSDSGFYLCAWSVLVNTGELFFGEGSRLTVL.

The rearrangement uses TRBV19 and TRBJ1-3; no clear D gene. V dropped 3 bases and J dropped 0 bases, with 12 bases sitting between them. The CDR3 length is 16 residues. CDR1 is LNHDA and CDR2 is SQIVND in the germline V gene (reference sequence). The CDR3 spells CASSILWRTSGNTIYF. The CDR3 DNA follows: TGTGCCAGTAGTATTCTCTGGCGGACCTCTGGAAACACCATATATTTT.

The chain combines TRBV19 with TRBJ2-7; D gene unclear. Between the trimmed V and J ends, which lost 3 bases and 0 bases, there was a span of 9 bases. The germline gives CDR1 LNHDA, CDR2 SQIVND (reference sequence). The CDR3 loop spans 14 amino acids. CDR3 DNA: TGTGCCAGTAGTATCCAGGACGACTCCTACGAGCAGTACTTC. Its translation is CASSIQDDSYEQYF.

This chain connects TRBV7-2 to TRBJ2-5; TRBD2 aligns across 9 bases. The J segment lost 3 bases and the V segment lost 6 bases, leaving 8 bases of the junction unmatched. CDR3 size: 15 residues. From germline, CDR1 is SGHTA and CDR2 FQGNSA. The CDR3 region is CASSTGSGRKETQYF. As DNA, the CDR3 is TGTGCCAGCAGTACGGGTAGCGGGAGAAAAGAGACCCAGTACTTC.

V gene TRBV7-3 combines with J gene TRBJ1-1; D is possibly TRBD1 (5 bases). There are 14 residues in the CDR3. The germline CDR1 and CDR2 sequences are SGHTA and FQGTGA. V dropped 0 bases and J dropped 6 bases, with 11 bases sitting between them. Written as DNA, the CDR3 is TGTGCCAGCAGCTTAACTAACCAGGGCTCTGAAGCTTTCTTT. It codes for CASSLTNQGSEAFF.

The V gene is TRBV15, the J gene TRBJ1-2; D is ambiguous. V lost 0 bases, J lost 4 bases, and 9 bases lay in between. The CDR3 runs 14 residues. Germline assignment: CDR1 LNHNV and CDR2 YYDKDF (reference sequence). DNA for the CDR3: TGTGCCACCAGCAGAGACCGGCCCGGCTATGGCTACACCTTC. Translation: CATSRDRPGYGYTF.

The rearrangement uses TRBV7-2 and TRBJ2-7; no firm D call. Germline loops: CDR1 SGHTA, CDR2 FQGNSA. This CDR3 has 12 amino acids. The V end lost 1 base, the J end lost 6 bases, and 7 bases lay between the germline ends. CDR3 bases: TGTGCCAGCAGCTTAGACAGCCCCGAGCAGTACTTC. The encoded protein is CASSLDSPEQYF.

This clone was found once. This chain uses TRBV12-2 with TRBJ2-6. TRBV12-2 is shown as a pseudogene. This CDR3 is 19 amino acids long. The CDR3 region has the DNA TGTGCAAGTCGCTTAGAGGCGCGCAAGTTAGAAGCTGGGGCCAACGTCCTGACTTTC. Translated: CASRLEARKLEAGANVLTF.

This clone was seen just once. The chain has TRBV4-2 and TRBJ1-3; D not resolved. The germline CDR1 and CDR2 sequences are LGHNA and YNFKEQ. The V gene lost 0 bases and the J gene lost 8 bases, with 5 bases spanning the gap. There are 12 residues in the CDR3. Written as DNA, the CDR3 is TGTGCCAGCAGCCAAGACGGAGACACCATATATTTT. Its translation is CASSQDGDTIYF.

This clone came up a few times. The V call is TRBV6-5, the J call TRBJ1-2; maybe TRBD1 (5 bases). This CDR3 has 14 amino acids. Germline V gene sequence: CDR1 MNHEY, CDR2 SVGAGI. V was cut by 6 bases and J by 4 bases, with 15 bases left in between. Here the CDR3 reads CASRVDIGGYGYTF. Written as DNA, the CDR3 is TGTGCCAGCAGAGTCGACATTGGGGGCTATGGCTACACCTTC.

V gene TRBV30 combines with J gene TRBJ2-2; possibly TRBD1 for D (6 bases). The length of the CDR3 is 13 residues. The V and J ends lost 5 bases and 3 bases respectively, with 10 bases between them. CDR1 and CDR2 from the germline V gene are GTSNPN and SVGIG (reference sequence). The CDR3 region is CAWGGTYTGELFF. The CDR3 DNA is TGTGCCTGGGGGGGCACCTACACCGGGGAGCTGTTTTTT.

The J gene is TRBJ1-6, the V gene TRBV7-2; tentatively, D is TRBD1 (5 bases). Looked up from germline, CDR1 is SGHTA and CDR2 is FQGNSA. The V gene lost 5 bases and the J gene lost 9 bases, with 17 bases spanning the gap. The CDR3 runs 15 residues. The CDR3: CASSPRPGRFSPLHF. In DNA form, the CDR3 reads TGTGCCAGCAGCCCTAGACCGGGACGATTTTCACCCCTCCACTTT.

This clone was seen only once. This chain uses TRBV5-1 with TRBJ1-2, with no clear D. Germline V gene data show CDR1 as SGHRS and CDR2 as YFSETQ. The CDR3 runs to 13 residues. Trimming took 5 bases from V and 0 from J, leaving 8 bases between them. This chain's CDR3 is CASRDIANYGYTF. The CDR3 DNA is TGCGCCAGCAGAGACATAGCTAACTATGGCTACACCTTC.